This record concerns one T cell receptor (beta chain) sequence. The antigen remains undetermined. These data are taken from a study of OX40 agonist ivuxolimab in advanced cancers. Study-wide background: Every 2 weeks, patients received ivuxolimab intravenously, dosed at 0.01 to 10 mg/kg.

The repertoire was sequenced with immunoSEQ multiplex PCR; TCRdb's copy has only in-frame clones and lacks some. The sample lists tens of thousands of clones, more than 70% occurring once. The CDR3 extends over 13 amino acids. Germline-derived CDR1 and CDR2 are MNHEY and SVGAGI. Between the trimmed V and J ends, which lost 8 bases and 3 bases, there was a span of 8 bases. Study findings and constraints: Relatively little clonal expansion, among the lowest observed, appeared in partial responders at 0.1-3.0 mg/kg.

The chain has TRBV6-5 and TRBJ2-6; D not resolved. The TCR comes from an adult with an advanced solid tumor such as melanoma, head and neck, liver or kidney cancer. The starting material was CD4+ or CD8+ T cells sorted from blood, obtained in a trial of the OX40 agonist ivuxolimab. CDR3 in amino acids: CASRSFGANVLTF. The CDR3 bases are TGTGCCAGCCGGAGTTTTGGGGCCAACGTCCTGACTTTC.